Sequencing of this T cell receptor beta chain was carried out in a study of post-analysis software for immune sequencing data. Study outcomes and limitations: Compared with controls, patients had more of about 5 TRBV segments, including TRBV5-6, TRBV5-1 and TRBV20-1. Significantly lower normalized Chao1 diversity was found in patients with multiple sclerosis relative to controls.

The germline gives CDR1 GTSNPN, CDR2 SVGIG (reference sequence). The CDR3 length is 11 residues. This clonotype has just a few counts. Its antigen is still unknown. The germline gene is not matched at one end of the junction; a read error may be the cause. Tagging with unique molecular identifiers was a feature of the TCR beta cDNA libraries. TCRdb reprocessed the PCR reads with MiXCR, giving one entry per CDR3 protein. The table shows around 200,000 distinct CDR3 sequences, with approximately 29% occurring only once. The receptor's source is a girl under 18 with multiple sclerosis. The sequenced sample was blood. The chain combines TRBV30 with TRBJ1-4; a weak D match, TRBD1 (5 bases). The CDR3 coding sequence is TGCGCCTGGAGCTCTGGGACGGAATTGTTTTTT. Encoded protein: CAWSSGTELFF.